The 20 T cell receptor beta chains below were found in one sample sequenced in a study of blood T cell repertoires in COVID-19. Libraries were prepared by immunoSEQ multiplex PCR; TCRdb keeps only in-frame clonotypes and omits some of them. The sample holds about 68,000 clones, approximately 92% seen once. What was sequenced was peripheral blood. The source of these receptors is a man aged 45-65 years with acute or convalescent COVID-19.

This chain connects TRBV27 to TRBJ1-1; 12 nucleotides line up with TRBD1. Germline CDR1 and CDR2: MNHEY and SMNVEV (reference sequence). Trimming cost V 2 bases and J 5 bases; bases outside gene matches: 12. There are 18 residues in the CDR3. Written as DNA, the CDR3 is TGTGCCAGCAGTTTAAGAATAGGGACAGGGGGCTTAGGGACTGAAGCTTTCTTT. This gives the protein CASSLRIGTGGLGTEAFF.

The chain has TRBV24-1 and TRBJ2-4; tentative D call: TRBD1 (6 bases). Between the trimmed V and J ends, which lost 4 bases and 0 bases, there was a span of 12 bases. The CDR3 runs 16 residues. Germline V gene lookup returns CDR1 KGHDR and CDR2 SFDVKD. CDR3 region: CATSEMDSLAKNIQYF. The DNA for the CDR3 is TGTGCCACCAGTGAAATGGACAGTTTAGCCAAAAACATTCAGTACTTC.

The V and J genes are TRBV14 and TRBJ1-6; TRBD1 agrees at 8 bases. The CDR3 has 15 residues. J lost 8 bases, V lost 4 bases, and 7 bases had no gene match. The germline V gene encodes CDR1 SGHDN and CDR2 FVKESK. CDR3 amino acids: CASSPLSDRDSPLHF. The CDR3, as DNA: TGTGCCAGCAGCCCGCTATCGGACAGGGATTCACCCCTCCACTTT. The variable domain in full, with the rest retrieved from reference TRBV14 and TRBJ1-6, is EAGVTQFPSHSVIEKGQTVTLRCDPISGHDNLYWYRRVMGKEIKFLLHFVKESKQDESGMPNNRFLAERTGGTYSTLKVQPAELEDSGVYFCASSPLSDRDSPLHFGNGTRLTVT.

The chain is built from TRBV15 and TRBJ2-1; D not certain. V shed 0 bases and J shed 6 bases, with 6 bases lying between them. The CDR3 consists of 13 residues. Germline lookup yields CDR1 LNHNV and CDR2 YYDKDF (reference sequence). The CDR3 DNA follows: TGTGCCACCAGCAGAGATCCCGTCAATGAGCAGTTCTTC. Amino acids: CATSRDPVNEQFF.

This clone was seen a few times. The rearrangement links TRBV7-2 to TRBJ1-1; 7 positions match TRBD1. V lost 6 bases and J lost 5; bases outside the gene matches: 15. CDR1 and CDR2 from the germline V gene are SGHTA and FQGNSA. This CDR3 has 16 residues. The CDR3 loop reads CASSNTGVTGETEAFF. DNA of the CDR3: TGTGCCAGCAGTAATACAGGGGTTACTGGAGAAACTGAAGCTTTCTTT.

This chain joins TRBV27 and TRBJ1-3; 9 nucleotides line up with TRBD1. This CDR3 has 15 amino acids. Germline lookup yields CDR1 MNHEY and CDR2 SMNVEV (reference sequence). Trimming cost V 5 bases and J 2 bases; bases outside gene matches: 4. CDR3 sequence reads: CASSTNRGPGNTIYF. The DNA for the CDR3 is TGTGCCAGCAGTACAAACAGGGGGCCTGGAAACACCATATATTTT.

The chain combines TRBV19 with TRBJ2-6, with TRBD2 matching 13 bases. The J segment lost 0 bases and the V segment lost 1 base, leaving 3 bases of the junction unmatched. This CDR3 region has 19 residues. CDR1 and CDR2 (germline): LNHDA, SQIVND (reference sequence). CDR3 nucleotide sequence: TGTGCCAGTAGTATAGCGGGACTAGCGGGGCTCTCTGGGGCCAACGTCCTGACTTTC. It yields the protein CASSIAGLAGLSGANVLTF.

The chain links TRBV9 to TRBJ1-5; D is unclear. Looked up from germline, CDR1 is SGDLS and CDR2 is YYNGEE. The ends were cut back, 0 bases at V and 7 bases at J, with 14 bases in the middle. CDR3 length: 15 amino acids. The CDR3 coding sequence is TGTGCCAGCAGCGTAGCCGGGGATCGTTTCCAGCCCCAGCATTTT. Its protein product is CASSVAGDRFQPQHF.

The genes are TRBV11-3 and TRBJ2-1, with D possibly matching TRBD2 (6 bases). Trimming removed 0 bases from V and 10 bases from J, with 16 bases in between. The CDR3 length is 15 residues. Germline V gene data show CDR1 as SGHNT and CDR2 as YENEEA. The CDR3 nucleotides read TGTGCCAGCAGCTTAGATCAAATGGGGAGGAAGGAGCAGTTCTTC. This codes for CASSLDQMGRKEQFF.

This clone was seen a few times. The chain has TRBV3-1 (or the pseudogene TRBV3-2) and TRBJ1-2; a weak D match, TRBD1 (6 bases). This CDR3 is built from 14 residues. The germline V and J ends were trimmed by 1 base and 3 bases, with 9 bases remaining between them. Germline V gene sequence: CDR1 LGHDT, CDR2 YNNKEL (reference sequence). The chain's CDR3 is CASSQGNRDYGYTF. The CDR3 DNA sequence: TGTGCCAGCAGCCAAGGTAACAGGGACTATGGCTACACCTTC.

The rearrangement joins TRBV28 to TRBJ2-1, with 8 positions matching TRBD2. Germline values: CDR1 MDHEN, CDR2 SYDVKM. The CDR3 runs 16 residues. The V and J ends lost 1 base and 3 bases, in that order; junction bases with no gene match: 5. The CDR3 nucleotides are TGTGCCAGCAGTTTATTTACTAGCGGAGGCTACAATGAGCAGTTCTTC. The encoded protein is CASSLFTSGGYNEQFF.

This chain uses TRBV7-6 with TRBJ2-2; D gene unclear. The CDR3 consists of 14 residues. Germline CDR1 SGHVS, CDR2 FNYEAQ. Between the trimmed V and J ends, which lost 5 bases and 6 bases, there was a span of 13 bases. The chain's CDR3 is CASSPAAVAGELFF. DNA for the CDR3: TGTGCCAGCAGCCCGGCGGCCGTAGCCGGGGAGCTGTTTTTT.

The CDR3 reads CASSHLDRVTVYGYTF. CDR3 DNA: TGTGCCAGCAGCCACCTTGACAGGGTAACCGTCTATGGCTACACCTTC. V usage is TRBV5-4 and J usage is TRBJ1-2; TRBD1 aligns across 7 bases. Trimming at V came to 4 bases and at J to 4 bases, leaving 13 bases not matched to a gene. CDR1 SGHNT and CDR2 YYREEE come from the germline V gene (reference sequence). The CDR3 is made up of 16 amino acids.

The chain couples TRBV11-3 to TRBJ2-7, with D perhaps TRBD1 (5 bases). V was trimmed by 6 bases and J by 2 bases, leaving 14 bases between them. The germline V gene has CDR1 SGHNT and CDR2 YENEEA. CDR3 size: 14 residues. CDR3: CASSSPDKPYEQYF. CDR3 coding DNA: TGTGCCAGCAGTTCCCCGGACAAACCCTACGAGCAGTACTTC.

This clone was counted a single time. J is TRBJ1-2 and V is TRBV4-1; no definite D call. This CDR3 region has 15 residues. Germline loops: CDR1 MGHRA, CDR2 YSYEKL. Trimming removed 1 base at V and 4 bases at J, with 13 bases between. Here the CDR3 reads CASSQGVDKIYGYTF. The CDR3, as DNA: TGCGCCAGCAGCCAAGGTGTAGACAAGATCTATGGCTACACCTTC.

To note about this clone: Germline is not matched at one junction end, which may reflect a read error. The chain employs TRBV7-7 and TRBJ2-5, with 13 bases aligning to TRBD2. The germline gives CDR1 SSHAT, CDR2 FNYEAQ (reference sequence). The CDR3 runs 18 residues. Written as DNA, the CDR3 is TGTGCTAGCAGCCCCGGGACTAGCGGGGCCGGGTACCAAGAGACCCAGTACTTC. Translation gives CASSPGTSGAGYQETQYF.

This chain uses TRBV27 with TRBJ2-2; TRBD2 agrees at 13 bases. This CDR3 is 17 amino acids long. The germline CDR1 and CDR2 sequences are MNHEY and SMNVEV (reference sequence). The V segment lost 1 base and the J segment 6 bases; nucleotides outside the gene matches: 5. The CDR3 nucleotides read TGTGCCAGCAGTTTATACTCCGGGACTAGCGGGGCCGGGGAGCTGTTTTTT. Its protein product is CASSLYSGTSGAGELFF.

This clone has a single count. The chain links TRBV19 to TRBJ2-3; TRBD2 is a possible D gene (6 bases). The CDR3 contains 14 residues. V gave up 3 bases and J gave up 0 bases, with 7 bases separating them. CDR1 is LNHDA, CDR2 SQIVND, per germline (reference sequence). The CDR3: CASSIRESTDTQYF. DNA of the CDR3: TGTGCCAGTAGTATCCGGGAGAGCACAGATACGCAGTATTTT. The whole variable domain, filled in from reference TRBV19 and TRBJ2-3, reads DGGITQSPKYLFRKEGQNVTLSCEQNLNHDAMYWYRQDPGQGLRLIYYSQIVNDFQKGDIAEGYSVSREKKESFPLTVTSAQKNPTAFYLCASSIRESTDTQYFGPGTRLTVL.

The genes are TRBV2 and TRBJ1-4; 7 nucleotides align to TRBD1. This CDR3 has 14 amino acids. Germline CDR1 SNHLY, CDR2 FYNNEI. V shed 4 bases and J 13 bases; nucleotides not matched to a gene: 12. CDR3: CASSGLSQGEGLFF. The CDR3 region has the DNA TGTGCCAGCAGTGGTCTGAGTCAGGGGGAAGGACTGTTTTTT.

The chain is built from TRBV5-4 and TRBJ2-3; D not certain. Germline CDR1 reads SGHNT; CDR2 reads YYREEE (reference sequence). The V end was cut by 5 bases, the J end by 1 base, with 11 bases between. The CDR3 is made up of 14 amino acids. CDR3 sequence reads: CASSDKRGTDTQYF. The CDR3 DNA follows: TGTGCCAGCAGTGATAAGCGAGGCACAGATACGCAGTATTTT.